What follows are 26 T cell receptor beta chains derived from one specimen sequenced in a study of blood T cells in healthy people across ages. Combining a sample-barcoded 5' primer with a J-beta primer mix, a second PCR ran for roughly 7 to 12 cycles. TCRdb recomputed calls from the 5' RACE reads with MiXCR, one row per CDR3 protein. The sample includes around 800,000 distinct CDR3 sequences, 20% to 30% seen only once; the top ten take 2.5% to 3.5%. These data also featured in a second study, about T cells of mothers and their children.

Specimen: blood. The receptors were sampled from a boy aged 10-17 years in good health.

The rearrangement uses TRBV5-1 and TRBJ2-2, with 8 positions matching TRBD1. This CDR3 contains 17 residues. The J segment lost 3 bases and the V segment lost 4 bases, leaving 11 bases of the junction unmatched. The germline CDR1 and CDR2 sequences are SGHRS and YFSETQ. The CDR3 sequence: CASSRLPDRDHTGELFF. The CDR3 region has the DNA TGCGCCAGCAGCCGACTCCCGGACAGGGATCACACCGGGGAGCTGTTTTTT.

This clonotype came up a few times. The rearrangement joins TRBV12-3 or TRBV12-4 to TRBJ2-5, with 8 nucleotides matching TRBD1. This CDR3 has 14 amino acids. V shed 6 bases, J shed 5 bases, and the junction held 8 bases outside the gene matches. Here the CDR3 reads CASRYQGAQETQYF. The CDR3 DNA reads TGTGCCAGCAGGTATCAGGGGGCGCAGGAGACCCAGTACTTC.

This chain connects TRBV9 to TRBJ1-2; TRBD1 is a possible D gene (6 bases). Germline CDR1 reads SGDLS; CDR2 reads YYNGEE. The CDR3 totals 13 residues. Trimming took off 0 bases at V and 8 bases at J, with 11 bases between the two ends. The CDR3 is CASSVGRGIGYTF. CDR3 DNA: TGTGCCAGCAGCGTAGGGAGGGGGATCGGCTACACCTTC. Variable domain in full (rest from reference TRBV9 and TRBJ1-2): DSGVTQTPKHLITATGQRVTLRCSPRSGDLSVYWYQQSLDQGLQFLIQYYNGEERAKGNILERFSAQQFPDLHSELNLSSLELGDSALYFCASSVGRGIGYTFGSGTRLTVV.

The chain joins TRBV11-2 to TRBJ1-2; no definite D call. V was shortened by 3 bases and J by 8 bases, with 7 bases between the two germline ends. Germline lookup yields CDR1 SGHAT and CDR2 FQNNGV. This CDR3 region has 11 residues. CDR3 sequence: CASSFRLGYTF. The CDR3 nucleotides are TGTGCCAGCAGCTTTAGGTTGGGCTACACCTTC.

This clonotype was seen repeatedly, ten times or more. This rearrangement joins TRBV7-7 to TRBJ2-1; 7 nucleotides line up with TRBD2. V dropped 5 bases and J dropped 0; count of bases not matched to a gene: 7. Per germline, CDR1 SSHAT and CDR2 FNYEAQ (reference sequence). The CDR3 is 16 amino acids. The CDR3 DNA follows: TGTGCCAGCAGCCCTCGGGGAGGGAGCTCCTACAATGAGCAGTTCTTC. This sequence encodes CASSPRGGSSYNEQFF.

The chain joins TRBV29-1 to TRBJ2-5; 9 nucleotides align to TRBD1. This CDR3 spans 12 amino acids. With 7 bases clipped from V and 5 bases from J, the junction kept 5 bases outside the gene matches. Germline CDR1 reads SQVTM; CDR2 reads ANQGSEA. Here the CDR3 reads CSGTGDLETQYF. CDR3 DNA sequence: TGCAGCGGGACAGGGGACTTGGAGACCCAGTACTTC.

This chain links TRBV29-1 with TRBJ1-4; the D is unclear. Germline V lookup: CDR1 SQVTM, CDR2 ANQGSEA. The CDR3 extends over 12 amino acids. Trimming stripped 7 bases from V and 4 bases from J, with 10 bases between. The CDR3 DNA reads as TGCAGCGCGGGAATCAATAATGAAAAACTGTTTTTT. Translated: CSAGINNEKLFF.

In this sample, this clonotype turned up a few times. The gene calls are TRBV15 and TRBJ2-7; tentatively, D is TRBD2 (6 bases). The V end was cut by 0 bases, the J end by 0 bases, with 12 bases between. CDR1 and CDR2 (germline): LNHNV, YYDKDF (reference sequence). The CDR3 sequence is 16 residues long. DNA of the CDR3: TGTGCCACCAGCAGAGACCTGGGAGGAACCTCCTACGAGCAGTACTTC. Amino acid sequence: CATSRDLGGTSYEQYF.

This clonotype was detected ten times or more. This chain uses TRBV28 with TRBJ2-5; 7 bases fit TRBD2. The CDR3 sequence is 15 residues long. Germline V gives CDR1 MDHEN, CDR2 SYDVKM. The CDR3 DNA sequence: TGTGCGAGTCATGACGGGGGGAGTCGCCAAGAGACCCAGTACTTC. Amino acid sequence: CASHDGGSRQETQYF.

This clonotype has only a few counts. J is TRBJ2-3 and V is TRBV12-3 or TRBV12-4; 7 bases agree with TRBD1. The junction had 12 bases not matched to a gene; V was cut back by 7 bases and J by 5 bases. CDR3 size: 15 residues. CDR3 protein: CASTSNRGKGDTQYF. In DNA, the CDR3 is TGTGCCAGCACCTCCAACAGGGGAAAGGGAGATACGCAGTATTTT.

The sample holds a few counts of this clonotype. The chain couples TRBV5-1 to TRBJ2-5; D is unresolved. CDR1 is SGHRS, CDR2 YFSETQ, per germline. The CDR3 covers 16 residues. Trimming cost V 0 bases and J 2 bases, with 14 bases left between them. CDR3 nucleotides: TGCGCCAGCAGCTTGGGAGCCCTGGGATTTCAAGAGACCCAGTACTTC. It is translated as CASSLGALGFQETQYF.

This clonotype was counted between two and nine times. The gene calls are TRBV5-1 and TRBJ2-1, with TRBD1 as a possible D gene (5 bases). The CDR3 sequence is 15 residues long. V lost 2 bases and J lost 8, with 17 bases in between. Germline V gene data show CDR1 as SGHRS and CDR2 as YFSETQ. This CDR3 reads CASSFGALVSHEQFF. The CDR3 nucleotides read TGCGCCAGCAGCTTTGGGGCCCTGGTTTCCCATGAGCAGTTCTTC.

The chain links TRBV7-9 to TRBJ2-1; TRBD2 might be the D (5 bases). Germline assignment: CDR1 SEHNR and CDR2 FQNEAQ (reference sequence). This CDR3 contains 14 residues. V was clipped by 5 bases and J by 5 bases, with 13 bases between them. The CDR3 DNA reads TGTGCCAGCAGCCTAGTCAGCGGTAACAATGAGCAGTTCTTC. Protein: CASSLVSGNNEQFF. Full variable domain (outside the CDR3, taken from reference TRBV7-9 and TRBJ2-1): DTGVSQNPRHKITKRGQNVTFRCDPISEHNRLYWYRQTLGQGPEFLTYFQNEAQLEKSRLLSDRFSAERPKGSFSTLEIQRTEQGDSAMYLCASSLVSGNNEQFFGPGTRLTVL.

The gene calls are TRBV5-1 and TRBJ2-5; D is possibly TRBD1 (7 bases). The better agreement between TRBJ2-1 and the DNA end casts doubt on the J call. The CDR3 length is 15 residues. Germline assignment: CDR1 SGHRS and CDR2 YFSETQ. The CDR3 is CASTLVSSQGGEQFF. CDR3 bases: TGCGCCAGCACCCTGGTCTCTAGCCAGGGGGGTGAGCAGTTCTTC.

The chain carries TRBV5-1 and TRBJ2-1; 8 nucleotides match TRBD2. The V gene's germline CDR1 is SGHRS and CDR2 YFSETQ. The CDR3 covers 15 residues. V shed 4 bases, J shed 6 bases, and the junction held 9 bases outside the gene matches. As DNA, the CDR3 is TGCGCCAGCAGCCCGCGGGCGGGGGGCCCCAATGAGCAGTTCTTC. Protein: CASSPRAGGPNEQFF.

About this clonotype: Its ends do not fully match the called genes, so a read error is possible. The chain uses TRBV5-1 and TRBJ2-6; either TRBD1 or TRBD2 may supply D (7 bases each). The V gene's germline CDR1 is SGHRS and CDR2 YFSETQ. The CDR3 sequence is 17 residues long. CDR3 in DNA: TGCGCCAGCAGCTTACAGGGGAGGGACTCTGGGGCCAACGTCCTGGCTTTC. Amino acid sequence: CASSLQGRDSGANVLAF.

This clonotype has just a few counts. The chain is built from TRBV7-9 and TRBJ2-3; 7 nucleotides line up with TRBD1. V shed 6 bases, J shed 3 bases, and the junction held 6 bases outside the gene matches. Germline-derived CDR1 and CDR2 are SEHNR and FQNEAQ (reference sequence). The CDR3 is 14 amino acids. This CDR3 reads CASRQGLRTDTQYF. Here the CDR3 DNA reads TGTGCCAGCAGACAGGGGTTAAGAACAGATACGCAGTATTTT.

The V gene is TRBV6-1, the J gene TRBJ2-7; D possibly corresponds to TRBD1 (5 bases). Germline CDR1 MNHNS, CDR2 SASEGT. CDR3 length: 13 residues. Trimming cost V 5 bases and J 5 bases, with 13 bases left between them. The CDR3 nucleotides read TGTGCCAGCAGTAACTCATGGGGCGACGAGCAGTACTTC. Translating gives CASSNSWGDEQYF.

This clonotype appeared many times. CDR3 sequence: CASSQWDRAWRETQYF. CDR3 in DNA: TGTGCCAGCAGCCAATGGGACAGGGCATGGAGGGAGACCCAGTACTTC. The chain recombines TRBV3-1 with TRBJ2-5; TRBD1 matches 9 bases. This CDR3 contains 16 residues. V was clipped by 2 bases and J by 5 bases; unmatched bases: 9. The germline CDR1 and CDR2 sequences are LGHDT and YNNKEL (reference sequence).

This clonotype came up many times. This chain connects TRBV14 to TRBJ2-1; no reliable D call. CDR1 is SGHDN and CDR2 is FVKESK in the germline V gene. V gave up 5 bases and J gave up 0 bases, with 11 bases separating them. This CDR3 comprises 15 residues. CDR3 bases: TGTGCCAGCAGCACCTTAGTATCCTCCTACAATGAGCAGTTCTTC. Encoded protein: CASSTLVSSYNEQFF.

This clonotype was seen a handful of times. V is TRBV7-9 and J is TRBJ1-2; 7 nucleotides align to TRBD1. The ends lost 4 bases at V and 1 base at J; junction bases unmatched: 3. The CDR3 covers 14 residues. In germline, CDR1 is SEHNR, CDR2 FQNEAQ (reference sequence). The CDR3 sequence is CASSWGQNNYGYTF. As DNA, the CDR3 is TGTGCCAGCAGCTGGGGACAGAATAACTATGGCTACACCTTC.

V and J are TRBV7-2 and TRBJ2-1; TRBD1 aligns across 9 bases. With V trimmed by 2 bases and J by 5 bases, 7 bases remained unmatched. Germline CDR1 reads SGHTA; CDR2 reads FQGNSA. The CDR3 loop spans 16 amino acids. CDR3 in amino acids: CASSLSPGQGDNEQFF. DNA of the CDR3: TGTGCCAGCAGCTTAAGTCCGGGACAGGGCGACAATGAGCAGTTCTTC. The full variable domain, rest sourced from reference TRBV7-2 and TRBJ2-1, is GAGVSQSPSNKVTEKGKDVELRCDPISGHTALYWYRQSLGQGLEFLIYFQGNSAPDKSGLPSDRFSAERTGGSVSTLTIQRTQQEDSAVYLCASSLSPGQGDNEQFFGPGTRLTVL.

The chain couples TRBV29-1 to TRBJ2-3, with a tentative D call TRBD2 (6 bases). V gave up 4 bases and J gave up 5 bases, with 10 bases separating them. CDR1 SQVTM and CDR2 ANQGSEA come from the germline V gene. The CDR3 consists of 12 residues. CDR3 amino acids: CSVAGGLDTQYF. For the CDR3, the DNA is TGCAGCGTTGCCGGGGGTCTAGATACGCAGTATTTT.

The rearrangement uses TRBV13 and TRBJ1-2; D is uncertain. Germline values: CDR1 PRHDT, CDR2 FYEKMQ (reference sequence). V shed 8 bases and J shed 0 bases, with 16 bases lying between them. This CDR3 is built from 15 residues. CDR3 amino acids: CASPVLGGSNYGYTF. CDR3 DNA sequence: TGTGCCAGCCCCGTGTTAGGTGGATCTAACTATGGCTACACCTTC.

This clonotype was picked up a small number of times. This chain connects TRBV20-1 to TRBJ2-3; the match to TRBD2 covers 14 bases. The germline V gene has CDR1 DFQATT and CDR2 SNEGSKA (reference sequence). The CDR3 is made up of 19 amino acids. V lost 0 bases to trimming and J lost 4 bases; unmatched junction nucleotides: 12. CDR3: CSARDDPRLAGGLADTQYF. The CDR3 DNA follows: TGCAGTGCTAGAGATGATCCCCGACTAGCGGGGGGGCTGGCAGATACGCAGTATTTT.

The sample holds a few counts of this clonotype. The V call is TRBV19, the J call TRBJ1-5; D is uncertain. The CDR3 has 14 amino acids. Trimming pared 4 bases from V and 3 bases from J, leaving 10 bases between. CDR1 is LNHDA, CDR2 SQIVND, per germline (reference sequence). The CDR3 DNA reads as TGTGCCAGTAGTACTACAACCCTCAATCAGCCCCAGCATTTT. This sequence encodes CASSTTTLNQPQHF.